This T cell receptor beta chain was documented in a study of T cell responses to AZD1222 COVID-19 vaccine. Profiling relied on immunoSEQ multiplex PCR, and the TCRdb table lists in-frame clones only, not all of them. The table has around 99,000 clones, around 90% seen once. Germline V CDR1 and CDR2: SGHAT, FQNNGV. With 1 base removed from V and 7 bases from J, the gap between germline ends came to 10 bases. This CDR3 has 13 amino acids. General observations from the study: Reports say nearly half of spike-specific TCRs go after unmutated variant regions. Along spike, vaccine-associated CD4 TCRs were found throughout, with dominance at 160-218 and 743-854.

Details on this clone: The antigen is not known.

The sample was peripheral blood, taken on day 0 of AZD1222 vaccination. The receptor was derived from an adult in good health. The chain employs TRBV11-2 and TRBJ1-1; D ambiguous. CDR3 sequence (DNA): TGTGCCAGCAGCTTAGGGCAGGCCCGTGAAGCTTTCTTT. This translates into CASSLGQAREAFF.